A selection of T cell receptor beta chains follows, all from one sample in a study of CD4 T cell repertoires in COVID-19. Data came from immunoSEQ multiplex PCR; TCRdb stores just in-frame clones and leaves some out. The sample lists some 71,000 clones, 80% to 90% seen once, with about 0.5% in the top ten. Sequencing was performed on CD4+ T cells from peripheral blood, taken after recovery from COVID-19. The origin of the receptors is a human donor who had COVID-19. Both conserved end residues are part of each CDR3. A D gene is named only where the DNA matches it firmly. Clone size is stated in some rows and not others, as once, few, many or a class when expanded.

TRBJ2-7 | NA | NA | TRBV7-8 | TGTGCCAGCAGCTTGGGACGGCGAAGCTCCTACGAGCAGTACTTC | CASSLGRRSSYEQYF
TRBJ2-7 | TRBD2 | once | TRBV12-5 | TGTGCTAGTGGTACAATTCTAGCGGGGCCGTCCTACGAGCAGTACTTC | CASGTILAGPSYEQYF
TRBJ1-2 | NA | NA | TRBV2 | TGTGCCAGCACCCGGGGGCCAGCCAACCCTCAGGGCTACACCTTC | CASTRGPANPQGYTF
TRBJ1-1 | NA | NA | TRBV18 | TGTGCCAGCTCCGCACAGGGGAACACTGAAGCTTTCTTT | CASSAQGNTEAFF
TRBJ1-4 | TRBD1 | NA | TRBV5-1 | TGCGCCAGCAGCTTGGGACAGGGGGAGGCTGAAAAACTGTTTTTT | CASSLGQGEAEKLFF
TRBJ1-3 | NA | once | TRBV5-1 | TGCGCCAGCAGCTTGGGGGGCCTCAGCTCTGGAAACACCATATATTTT | CASSLGGLSSGNTIYF
TRBJ1-3 | NA | few | TRBV30 | TGTGCCTGGAGTGGGGGCCTAGCTGGAAACACCATATATTTT | CAWSGGLAGNTIYF
TRBJ1-5 | NA | once | TRBV4-1 | TGCGCCAGCAGCCAAGATCACGCGACAAGGTATCAGCCCCAGCATTTT | CASSQDHATRYQPQHF
TRBJ1-6 | NA | NA | TRBV19 | TGTGCCAGTAGTTCTACGAATTCACCCCTCCACTTT | CASSSTNSPLHF
TRBJ2-5 | NA | NA | TRBV5-1 | TGCGCCAGCAGCTTGGTGGCGGCTCAAGAGACCCAGTACTTC | CASSLVAAQETQYF
TRBJ1-5 | NA | NA | TRBV7-2 | TGTGCCAGCAGCTTACAGGGATATCAGCCCCAGCATTTT | CASSLQGYQPQHF
TRBJ2-3 | NA | NA | TRBV5-4 | TGTGCCAGCAGCTTGGTGGACAGAGGATCGGATACGCAGTATTTT | CASSLVDRGSDTQYF
TRBJ1-2 | NA | NA | TRBV3-1/TRBV3-2 | TGTGCCAGCAGCCAATTGAAACAGCTCTATGGCTACACCTTC | CASSQLKQLYGYTF
TRBJ1-1 | NA | NA | TRBV6-5 | TGTGCCAGCAGTCCGTCCGGGACTGTGAACACTGAAGCTTTCTTT | CASSPSGTVNTEAFF
TRBJ2-1 | NA | NA | TRBV6-4 | TGTGCCAGCAGACAGGGTTCCTCCTACAATGAGCAGTTCTTC | CASRQGSSYNEQFF
TRBJ1-6 | NA | NA | TRBV6-1 | TGTGCCAGCAGTGAGGCCGGGGTCGCAAGCTCCTATAATTCACCCCTCCACTTT | CASSEAGVASSYNSPLHF